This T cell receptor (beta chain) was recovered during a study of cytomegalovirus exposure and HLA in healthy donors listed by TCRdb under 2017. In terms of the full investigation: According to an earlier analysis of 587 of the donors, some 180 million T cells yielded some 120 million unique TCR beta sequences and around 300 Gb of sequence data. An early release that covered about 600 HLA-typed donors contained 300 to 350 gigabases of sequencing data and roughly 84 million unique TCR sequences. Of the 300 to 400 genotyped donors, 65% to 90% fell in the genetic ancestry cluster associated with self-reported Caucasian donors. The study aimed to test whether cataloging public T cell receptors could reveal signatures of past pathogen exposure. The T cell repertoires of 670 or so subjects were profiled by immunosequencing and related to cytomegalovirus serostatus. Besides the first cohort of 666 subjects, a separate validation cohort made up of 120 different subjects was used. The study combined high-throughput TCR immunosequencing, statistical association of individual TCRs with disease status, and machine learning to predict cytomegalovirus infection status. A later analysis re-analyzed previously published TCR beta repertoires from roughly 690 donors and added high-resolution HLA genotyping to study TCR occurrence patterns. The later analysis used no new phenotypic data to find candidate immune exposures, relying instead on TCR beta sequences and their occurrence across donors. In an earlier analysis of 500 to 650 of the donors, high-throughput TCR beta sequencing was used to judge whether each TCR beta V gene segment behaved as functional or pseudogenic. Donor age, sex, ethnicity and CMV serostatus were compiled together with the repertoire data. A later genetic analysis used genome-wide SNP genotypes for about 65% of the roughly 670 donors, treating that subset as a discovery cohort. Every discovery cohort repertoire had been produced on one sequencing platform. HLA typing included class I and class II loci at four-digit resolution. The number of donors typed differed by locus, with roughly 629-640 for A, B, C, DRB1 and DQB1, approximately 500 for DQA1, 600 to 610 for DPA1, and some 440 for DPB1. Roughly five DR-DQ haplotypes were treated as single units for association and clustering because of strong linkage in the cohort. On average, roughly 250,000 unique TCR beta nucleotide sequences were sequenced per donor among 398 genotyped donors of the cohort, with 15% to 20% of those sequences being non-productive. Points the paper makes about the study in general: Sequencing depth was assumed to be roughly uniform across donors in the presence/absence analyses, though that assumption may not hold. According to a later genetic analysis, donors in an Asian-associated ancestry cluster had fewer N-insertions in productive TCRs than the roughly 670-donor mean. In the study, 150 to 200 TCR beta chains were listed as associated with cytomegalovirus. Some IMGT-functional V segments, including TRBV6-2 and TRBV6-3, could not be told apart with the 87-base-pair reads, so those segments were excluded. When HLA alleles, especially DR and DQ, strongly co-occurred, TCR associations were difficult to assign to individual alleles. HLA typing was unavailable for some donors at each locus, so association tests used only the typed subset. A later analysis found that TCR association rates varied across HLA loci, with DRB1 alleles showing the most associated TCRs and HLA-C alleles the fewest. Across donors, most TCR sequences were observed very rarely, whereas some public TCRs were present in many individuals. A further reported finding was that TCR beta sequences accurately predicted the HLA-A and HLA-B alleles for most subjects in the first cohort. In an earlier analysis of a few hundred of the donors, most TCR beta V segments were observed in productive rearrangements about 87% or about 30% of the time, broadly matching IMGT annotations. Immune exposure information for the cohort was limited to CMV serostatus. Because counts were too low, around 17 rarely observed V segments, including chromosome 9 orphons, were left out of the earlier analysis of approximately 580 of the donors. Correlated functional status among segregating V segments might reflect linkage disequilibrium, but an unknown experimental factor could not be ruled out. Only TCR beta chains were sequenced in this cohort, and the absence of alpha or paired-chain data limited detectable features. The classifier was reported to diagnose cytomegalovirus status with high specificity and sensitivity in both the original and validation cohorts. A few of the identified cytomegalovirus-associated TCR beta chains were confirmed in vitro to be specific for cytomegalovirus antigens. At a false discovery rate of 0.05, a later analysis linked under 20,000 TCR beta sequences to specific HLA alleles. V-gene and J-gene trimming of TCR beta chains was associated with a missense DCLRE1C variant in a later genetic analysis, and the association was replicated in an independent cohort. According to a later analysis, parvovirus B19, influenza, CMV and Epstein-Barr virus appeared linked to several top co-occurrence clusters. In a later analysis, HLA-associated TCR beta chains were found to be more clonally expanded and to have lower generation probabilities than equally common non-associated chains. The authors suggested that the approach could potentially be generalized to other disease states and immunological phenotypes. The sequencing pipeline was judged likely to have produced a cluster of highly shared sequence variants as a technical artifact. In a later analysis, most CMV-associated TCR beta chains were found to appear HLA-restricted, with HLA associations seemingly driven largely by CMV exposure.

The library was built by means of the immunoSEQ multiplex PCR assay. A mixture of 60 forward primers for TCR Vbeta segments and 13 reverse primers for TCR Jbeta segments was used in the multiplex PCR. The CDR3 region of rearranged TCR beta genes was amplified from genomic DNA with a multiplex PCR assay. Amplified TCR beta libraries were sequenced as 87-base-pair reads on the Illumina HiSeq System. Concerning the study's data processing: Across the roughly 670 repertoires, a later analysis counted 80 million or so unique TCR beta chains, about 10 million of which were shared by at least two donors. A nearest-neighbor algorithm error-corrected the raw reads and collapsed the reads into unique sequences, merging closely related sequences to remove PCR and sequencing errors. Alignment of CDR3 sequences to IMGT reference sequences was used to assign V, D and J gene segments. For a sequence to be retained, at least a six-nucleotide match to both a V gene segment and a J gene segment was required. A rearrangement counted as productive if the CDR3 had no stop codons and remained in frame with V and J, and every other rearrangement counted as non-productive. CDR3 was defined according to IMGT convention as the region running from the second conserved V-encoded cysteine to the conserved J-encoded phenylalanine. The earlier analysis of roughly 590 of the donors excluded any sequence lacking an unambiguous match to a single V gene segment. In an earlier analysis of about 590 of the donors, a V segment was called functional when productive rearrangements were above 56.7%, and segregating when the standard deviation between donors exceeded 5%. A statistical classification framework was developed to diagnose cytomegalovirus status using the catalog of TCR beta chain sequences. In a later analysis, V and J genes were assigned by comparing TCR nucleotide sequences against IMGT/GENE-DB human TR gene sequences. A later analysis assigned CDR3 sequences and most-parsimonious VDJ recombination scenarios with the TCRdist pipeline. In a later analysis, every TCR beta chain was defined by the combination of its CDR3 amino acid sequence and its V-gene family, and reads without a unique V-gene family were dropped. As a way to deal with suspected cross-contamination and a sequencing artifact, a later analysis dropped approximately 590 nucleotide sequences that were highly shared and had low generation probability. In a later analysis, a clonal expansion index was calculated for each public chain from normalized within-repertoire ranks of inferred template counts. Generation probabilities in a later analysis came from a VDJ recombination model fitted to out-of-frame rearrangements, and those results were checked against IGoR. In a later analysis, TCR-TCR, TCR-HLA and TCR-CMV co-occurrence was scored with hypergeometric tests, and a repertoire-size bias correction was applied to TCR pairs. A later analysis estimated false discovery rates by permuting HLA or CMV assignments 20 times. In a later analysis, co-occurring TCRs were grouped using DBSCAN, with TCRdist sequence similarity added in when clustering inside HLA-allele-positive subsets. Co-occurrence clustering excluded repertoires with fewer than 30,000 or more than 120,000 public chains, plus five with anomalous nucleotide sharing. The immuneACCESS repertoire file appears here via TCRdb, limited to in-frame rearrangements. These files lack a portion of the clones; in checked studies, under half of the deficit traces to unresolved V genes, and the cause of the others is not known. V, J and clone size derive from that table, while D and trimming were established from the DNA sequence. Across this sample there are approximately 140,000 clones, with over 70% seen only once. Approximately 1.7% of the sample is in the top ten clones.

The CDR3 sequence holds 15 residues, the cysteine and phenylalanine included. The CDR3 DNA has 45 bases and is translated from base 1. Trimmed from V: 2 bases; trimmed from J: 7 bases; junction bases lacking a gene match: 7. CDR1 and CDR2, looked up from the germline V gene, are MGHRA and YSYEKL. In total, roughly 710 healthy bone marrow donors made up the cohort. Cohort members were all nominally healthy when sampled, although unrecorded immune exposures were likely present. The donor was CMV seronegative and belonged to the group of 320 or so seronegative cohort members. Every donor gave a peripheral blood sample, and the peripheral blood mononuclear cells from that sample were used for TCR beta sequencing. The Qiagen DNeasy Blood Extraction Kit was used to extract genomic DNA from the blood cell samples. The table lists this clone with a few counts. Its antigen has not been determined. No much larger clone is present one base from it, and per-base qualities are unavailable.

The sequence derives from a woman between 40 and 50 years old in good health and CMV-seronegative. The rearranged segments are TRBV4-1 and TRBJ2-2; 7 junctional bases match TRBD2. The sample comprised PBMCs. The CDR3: CASSQSTSEGGELFF. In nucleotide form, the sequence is TGCGCCAGCAGCCAATCTACTAGCGAGGGCGGGGAGCTGTTTTTT.